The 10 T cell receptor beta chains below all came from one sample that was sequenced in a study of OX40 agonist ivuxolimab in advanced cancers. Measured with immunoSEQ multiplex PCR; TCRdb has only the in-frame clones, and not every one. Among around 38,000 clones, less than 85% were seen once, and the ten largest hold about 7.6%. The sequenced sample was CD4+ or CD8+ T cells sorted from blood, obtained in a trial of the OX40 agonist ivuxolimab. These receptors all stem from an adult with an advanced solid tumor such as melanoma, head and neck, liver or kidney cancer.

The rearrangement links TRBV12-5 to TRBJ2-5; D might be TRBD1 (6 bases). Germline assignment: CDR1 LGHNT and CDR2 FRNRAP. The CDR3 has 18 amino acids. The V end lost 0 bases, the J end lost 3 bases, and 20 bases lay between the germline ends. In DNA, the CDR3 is TGTGCTAGTGGTTTGGTACGCGGATTGCCAGGGGAAGAAGAGACCCAGTACTTC. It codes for CASGLVRGLPGEEETQYF.

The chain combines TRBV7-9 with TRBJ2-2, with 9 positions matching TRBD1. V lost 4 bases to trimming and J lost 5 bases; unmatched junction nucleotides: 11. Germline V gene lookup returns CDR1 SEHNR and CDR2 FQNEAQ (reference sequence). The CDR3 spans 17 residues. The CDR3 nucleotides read TGTGCCAGCAGCTGGGACAGGGCGGAAATAAAGACCGGGGAGCTGTTTTTT. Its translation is CASSWDRAEIKTGELFF.

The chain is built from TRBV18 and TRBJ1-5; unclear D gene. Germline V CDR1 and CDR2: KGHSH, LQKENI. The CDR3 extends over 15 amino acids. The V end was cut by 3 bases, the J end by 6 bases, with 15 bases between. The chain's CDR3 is CASSPGLGDGQPQHF. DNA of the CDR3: TGTGCCAGCTCACCTGGCTTGGGAGATGGTCAGCCCCAGCATTTT.

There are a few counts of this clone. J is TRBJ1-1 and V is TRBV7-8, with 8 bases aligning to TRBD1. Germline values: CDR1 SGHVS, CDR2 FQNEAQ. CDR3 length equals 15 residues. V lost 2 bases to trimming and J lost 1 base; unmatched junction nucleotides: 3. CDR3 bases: TGTGCCAGCAGCTTATCAGGACAGGGGAACACTGAAGCTTTCTTT. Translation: CASSLSGQGNTEAFF.

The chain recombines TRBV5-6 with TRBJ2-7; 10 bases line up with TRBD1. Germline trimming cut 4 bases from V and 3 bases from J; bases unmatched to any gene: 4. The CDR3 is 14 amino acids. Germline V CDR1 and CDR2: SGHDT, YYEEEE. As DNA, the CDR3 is TGTGCCAGCAGCACCGGGACAGGGGTCTACGAGCAGTACTTC. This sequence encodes CASSTGTGVYEQYF.

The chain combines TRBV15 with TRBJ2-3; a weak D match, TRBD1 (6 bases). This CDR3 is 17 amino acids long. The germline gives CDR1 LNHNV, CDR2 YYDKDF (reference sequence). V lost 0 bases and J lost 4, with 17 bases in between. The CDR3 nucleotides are TGTGCCACCAGCAGAGATGGGGGCTTCCGACCGCCAGATACGCAGTATTTT. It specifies CATSRDGGFRPPDTQYF.

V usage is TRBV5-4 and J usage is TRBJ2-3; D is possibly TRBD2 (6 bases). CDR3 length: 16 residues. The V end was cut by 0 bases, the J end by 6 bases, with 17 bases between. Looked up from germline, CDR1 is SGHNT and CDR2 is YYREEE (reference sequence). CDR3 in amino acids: CASSLAYGRFGDTQYF. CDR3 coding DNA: TGTGCCAGCAGCTTGGCTTACGGGAGATTTGGGGATACGCAGTATTTT.

CDR3 DNA: TGTGCCAGCAGCCAGCTAAGCGGGAAAGACGAGCAGTACTTC. This codes for CASSQLSGKDEQYF. This chain joins TRBV14 and TRBJ2-7, with 7 bases matching TRBD2. The CDR3 has 14 residues. V shed 3 bases and J 5 bases; nucleotides not matched to a gene: 7. Germline V gene data show CDR1 as SGHDN and CDR2 as FVKESK.

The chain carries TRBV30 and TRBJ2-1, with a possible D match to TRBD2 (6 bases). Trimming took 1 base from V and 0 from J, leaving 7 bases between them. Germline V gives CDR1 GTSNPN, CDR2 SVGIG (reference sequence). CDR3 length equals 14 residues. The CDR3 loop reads CAWSDGSSYNEQFF. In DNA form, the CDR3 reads TGTGCCTGGAGTGACGGGAGCTCCTACAATGAGCAGTTCTTC.

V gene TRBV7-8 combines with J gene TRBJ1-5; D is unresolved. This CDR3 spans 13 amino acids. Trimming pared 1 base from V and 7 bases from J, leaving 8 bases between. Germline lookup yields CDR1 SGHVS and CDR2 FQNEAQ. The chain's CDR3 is CASSLGRSQPQHF. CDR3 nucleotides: TGTGCCAGCAGCTTAGGGAGGAGCCAGCCCCAGCATTTT.